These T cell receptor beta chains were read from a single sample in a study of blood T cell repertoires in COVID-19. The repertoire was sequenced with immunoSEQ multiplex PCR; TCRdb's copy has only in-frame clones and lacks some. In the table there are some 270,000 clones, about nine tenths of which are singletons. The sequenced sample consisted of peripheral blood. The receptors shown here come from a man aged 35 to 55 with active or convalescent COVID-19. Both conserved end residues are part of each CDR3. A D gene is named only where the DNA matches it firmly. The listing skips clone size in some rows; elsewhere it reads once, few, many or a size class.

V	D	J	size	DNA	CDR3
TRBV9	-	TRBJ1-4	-	TGTGCCAGCAGCGACAAACAGGGATCCAGTGCAACTAATGAAAAACTGTTTTTT	CASSDKQGSSATNEKLFF
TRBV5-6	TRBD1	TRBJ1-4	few	TGTGCCAGCAGCTTGATGGGACAGGGGTCGAAAAAACTGTTTTTT	CASSLMGQGSKKLFF
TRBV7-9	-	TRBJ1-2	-	TGTGCCAGCAGCTTGTTGTCTAGCTACACCTTC	CASSLLSSYTF
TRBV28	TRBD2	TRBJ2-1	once	TGTGCCAGCAGTCTAACTAGCGGGGTAAACAATGAGCAGTTCTTC	CASSLTSGVNNEQFF
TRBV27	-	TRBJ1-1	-	TGTGCCAGCAGTTTATTAAGGGGATTCGTCTCTGAAGCTTTCTTT	CASSLLRGFVSEAFF
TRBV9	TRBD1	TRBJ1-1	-	TGTGCCAGCAGCGAGACAGGGATAGGCACTGAAGCTTTCTTT	CASSETGIGTEAFF
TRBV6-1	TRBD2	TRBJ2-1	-	TGTGCCAGCAGTGATGGCGGCGGGAGCTATGAGCAGTTCTTC	CASSDGGGSYEQFF
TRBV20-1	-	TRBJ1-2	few	TGCAGTGCTAGTAGGGAGAGGAGCTACACCTTC	CSASRERSYTF
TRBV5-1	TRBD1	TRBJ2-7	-	TGCGCCAGCAGCTTGGCGGGGACAGGGACCTACGAGCAGTACTTC	CASSLAGTGTYEQYF
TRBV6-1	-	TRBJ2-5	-	TGTGCCAGCAGTGAAGAGTGGCGGAGCCAAGAGACCCAGTACTTC	CASSEEWRSQETQYF
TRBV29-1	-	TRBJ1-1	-	TGCAGCGTTGAGGAGGGTAGAGCTTTCTTT	CSVEEGRAFF
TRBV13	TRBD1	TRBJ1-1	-	TGTGCCAGCAGCTTATTGGACAGGGCCGGGACTGAAGCTTTCTTT	CASSLLDRAGTEAFF
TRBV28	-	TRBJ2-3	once	TGTGCCAGCAGTCACCGGGACTGGGATACGCAGTATTTT	CASSHRDWDTQYF
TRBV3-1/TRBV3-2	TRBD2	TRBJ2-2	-	TGTGCCAGCACCCTACTAGCGGGTGAGCAAGGGGAGCTGTTTTTT	CASTLLAGEQGELFF
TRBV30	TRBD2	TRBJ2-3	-	TGTGCCTGGAAATGGACTAGCGGGGCAGATACGCAGTATTTT	CAWKWTSGADTQYF
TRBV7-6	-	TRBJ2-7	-	TGTGCCAGCAGCTTACAACAGAGCGAGCAGTACTTC	CASSLQQSEQYF
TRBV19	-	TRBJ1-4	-	TGTGCCAGTACGGTGAGAGACAGGCGGGAAAAACTGTTTTTT	CASTVRDRREKLFF
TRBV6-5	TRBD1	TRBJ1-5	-	TGTGCCAGCAGAGCCTCAGGGGGCTATCAGCCCCAGCATTTT	CASRASGGYQPQHF